These 4 T cell receptor beta chains share one sample of origin, sequenced in a study of Graves' ophthalmopathy and Graves' hyperthyroidism. RNA transcripts served as template for amplifying TCR beta CDR3 sequences. An initial RT-PCR round employing HTBI primers preceded a second-round multiplex PCR. Each CDR3 protein gets one entry after TCRdb re-called the multiplex PCR reads with MiXCR. The sample contains some 390,000 distinct CDR3 sequences, about a sixth of which appear only once. The sample comprised peripheral blood. The receptors derive from a woman aged 18-35 years with Graves' ophthalmopathy.

This clonotype was detected many times. This sequence may be a read error, since a much larger clone differs from it by one base. V gene TRBV29-1 combines with J gene TRBJ2-5, with 10 nucleotides matching TRBD1. In germline, CDR1 is SQVTM, CDR2 ANQGSEA. This CDR3 region has 14 residues. Trimming took 7 bases from V and 1 from J; bases not matched to a gene: 6. DNA of the CDR3: TGCAGCGCCCCGGACAGGGGGATCCAAGAGACCCAGTACTTC. Protein: CSAPDRGIQETQYF.

This clonotype was recorded many times. The V gene is TRBV5-1, the J gene TRBJ1-2; maybe TRBD1 (5 bases). The CDR3 extends over 15 amino acids. Per the germline V gene, CDR1 is SGHRS and CDR2 is YFSETQ. V lost 3 bases and J 1 base, leaving 13 bases between the germline ends. The CDR3 here is CASSYAGTHNYGYTF. DNA of the CDR3: TGCGCCAGCAGCTACGCCGGGACCCATAACTATGGCTACACCTTC. Using reference TRBV5-1 and TRBJ1-2 for the parts outside the CDR3, the full variable domain is KAGVTQTPRYLIKTRGQQVTLSCSPISGHRSVSWYQQTPGQGLQFLFEYFSETQRNKGNFPGRFSGRQFSNSRSEMNVSTLELGDSALYLCASSYAGTHNYGYTFGSGTRLTVV.

This clonotype has at least ten counts. The chain combines TRBV20-1 with TRBJ2-7; 10 bases match TRBD2. Germline V gene lookup returns CDR1 DFQATT and CDR2 SNEGSKA (reference sequence). This CDR3 comprises 14 residues. Trimming took 5 bases from V and 6 from J; bases not matched to a gene: 10. The CDR3 DNA reads TGCAGTGCTCCGCTAGCGGGAGCCAGGGGCGAGCAGTACTTC. This sequence encodes CSAPLAGARGEQYF.

This clonotype appeared once. CDR3 sequence reads: CASSPRDWSETQYF. The CDR3, as DNA: TGTGCCAGCAGTCCACGGGACTGGAGTGAGACCCAGTACTTC. V gene TRBV12-3 or TRBV12-4 combines with J gene TRBJ2-5; TRBD2 is a possible D gene (6 bases). V lost 5 bases and J 5 bases, leaving 15 bases between the germline ends. The length of the CDR3 is 14 residues.